Listed below are T cell receptor beta chains from one sample, sequenced in a study of regulatory T cells in long-lasting Graves disease. TCRdb re-called the multiplex PCR reads with MiXCR, one entry per CDR3 protein. Of a few hundred thousand distinct CDR3 sequences in the sample, about 20% are singletons; the top ten hold under 15%. Here the sequenced sample was peripheral blood mononuclear cells (PBMCs), taken when the disease was refractory, from a patient treated with antithyroid drugs. The source of these receptors is a female donor with Graves disease. Each CDR3 is given with its conserved first and last residue. Each record gives: CDR3 protein, CDR3 DNA, clone size, V gene, J gene, D gene. A D gene is named only where the DNA matches it firmly. Size is stated for part of the rows, as once, few or many counts, or as a class when the clone is expanded.

CASNEFGVQPYEQYF	TGTGCCAGCAACGAATTCGGGGTTCAACCTTACGAGCAGTACTTC	many	TRBV6-1	TRBJ2-7	.
CASSRHGGVSYNSPLHF	TGTGCCAGCAGCCGCCATGGAGGGGTGAGCTATAATTCACCCCTCCACTTT	few	TRBV3-1	TRBJ1-6	.
CASSPVPQQETQYF	TGCGCCAGCAGCCCGGTACCTCAGCAAGAGACCCAGTACTTC	.	TRBV5-1	TRBJ2-5	.
CASSLERLNTEAFF	TGTGCCAGCAGCTTAGAGAGACTGAACACTGAAGCTTTCTTT	many	TRBV7-9	TRBJ1-1	.
CATSDSLGDYGYTF	TGTGCCACCAGTGATTCCCTCGGGGACTATGGCTACACCTTC	few	TRBV24-1	TRBJ1-2	.
CSAAPPGQGDQPQHF	TGCAGTGCCGCTCCCCCTGGGCAGGGGGATCAGCCCCAGCATTTT	many	TRBV20-1	TRBJ1-5	TRBD1
CASSLSRDNQPQHF	TGTGCCAGCAGTTTATCACGGGACAATCAGCCCCAGCATTTT	many	TRBV12-3/TRBV12-4	TRBJ1-5	.
CASSQATYEQYF	TGTGCCAGCAGTCAGGCTACCTACGAGCAGTACTTC	many	TRBV6-1	TRBJ2-7	.
CASRTLGATDTQYF	TGTGCCAGCAGAACTTTGGGGGCCACAGATACGCAGTATTTT	few	TRBV2	TRBJ2-3	.
CASSLNPGYSNTEAFF	TGTGCCAGCAGCTTAAATCCGGGGTATTCGAACACTGAAGCTTTCTTT	.	TRBV7-3	TRBJ1-1	.
CASSIEAATNEKLFF	TGTGCCAGTAGTATAGAAGCTGCAACTAATGAAAAACTGTTTTTT	.	TRBV19	TRBJ1-4	.
CASSLGREYEQYF	TGTGCCAGCAGCTTAGGGAGAGAGTACGAGCAGTACTTC	many	TRBV7-8	TRBJ2-7	.
CASAGSRQETQYF	TGTGCCAGTGCGGGGAGCCGCCAAGAGACCCAGTACTTC	.	TRBV19	TRBJ2-5	.
CASLGVWANTEAFF	TGTGCCTCCCTGGGCGTTTGGGCGAACACTGAAGCTTTCTTT	few	TRBV30	TRBJ1-1	.
CASSSGALEETQYF	TGTGCCAGTAGCTCGGGAGCTCTTGAAGAGACCCAGTACTTC	few	TRBV19	TRBJ2-5	.
CASSEAFSGNTIYF	TGCGCCAGCAGTGAAGCGTTCTCTGGAAACACCATATATTTT	.	TRBV5-1	TRBJ1-3	.
CASSLSAGTATNEKLFF	TGTGCCAGCAGTTTATCTGCGGGGACTGCAACTAATGAAAAACTGTTTTTT	.	TRBV27	TRBJ1-4	.
CASSSPSGRETGELFF	TGTGCCAGCAGTTCCCCTAGCGGGAGGGAGACCGGGGAGCTGTTTTTT	many	TRBV12-3/TRBV12-4	TRBJ2-2	TRBD2
CASSPTGQGETQYF	TGTGCCAGCTCCCCCACGGGACAGGGAGAGACCCAGTACTTC	.	TRBV18	TRBJ2-5	TRBD1
CASSLGYEKLFF	TGTGCCAGCAGTTTAGGGTATGAAAAACTGTTTTTT	many	TRBV12-3/TRBV12-4	TRBJ1-4	.